The entry that follows covers one T cell receptor beta chain sequence. This specimen comes from a study of T cell changes during pregnancy in multiple sclerosis. The data were produced by immunoSEQ multiplex PCR, yet TCRdb's version contains in-frame clones alone and is incomplete. The sample lists about 48,000 clones; 92% were seen once. Per the germline V gene, CDR1 is MDHEN and CDR2 is SYDVKM. Trimming took off 5 bases at V and 5 bases at J, with 10 bases between the two ends. The CDR3 sequence is 13 residues long. The starting material was CD4+ T cells from peripheral blood mononuclear cells, obtained in the second trimester of pregnancy. The chain links TRBV28 to TRBJ2-1, with D hard to call. This receptor was identified in a female donor in good health, enrolled as a control in a pregnancy study. The CDR3 DNA reads as TGTGCCAGCAGTCCCCATCCCAACAATGAGCAGTTCTTC. Amino acids: CASSPHPNNEQFF.